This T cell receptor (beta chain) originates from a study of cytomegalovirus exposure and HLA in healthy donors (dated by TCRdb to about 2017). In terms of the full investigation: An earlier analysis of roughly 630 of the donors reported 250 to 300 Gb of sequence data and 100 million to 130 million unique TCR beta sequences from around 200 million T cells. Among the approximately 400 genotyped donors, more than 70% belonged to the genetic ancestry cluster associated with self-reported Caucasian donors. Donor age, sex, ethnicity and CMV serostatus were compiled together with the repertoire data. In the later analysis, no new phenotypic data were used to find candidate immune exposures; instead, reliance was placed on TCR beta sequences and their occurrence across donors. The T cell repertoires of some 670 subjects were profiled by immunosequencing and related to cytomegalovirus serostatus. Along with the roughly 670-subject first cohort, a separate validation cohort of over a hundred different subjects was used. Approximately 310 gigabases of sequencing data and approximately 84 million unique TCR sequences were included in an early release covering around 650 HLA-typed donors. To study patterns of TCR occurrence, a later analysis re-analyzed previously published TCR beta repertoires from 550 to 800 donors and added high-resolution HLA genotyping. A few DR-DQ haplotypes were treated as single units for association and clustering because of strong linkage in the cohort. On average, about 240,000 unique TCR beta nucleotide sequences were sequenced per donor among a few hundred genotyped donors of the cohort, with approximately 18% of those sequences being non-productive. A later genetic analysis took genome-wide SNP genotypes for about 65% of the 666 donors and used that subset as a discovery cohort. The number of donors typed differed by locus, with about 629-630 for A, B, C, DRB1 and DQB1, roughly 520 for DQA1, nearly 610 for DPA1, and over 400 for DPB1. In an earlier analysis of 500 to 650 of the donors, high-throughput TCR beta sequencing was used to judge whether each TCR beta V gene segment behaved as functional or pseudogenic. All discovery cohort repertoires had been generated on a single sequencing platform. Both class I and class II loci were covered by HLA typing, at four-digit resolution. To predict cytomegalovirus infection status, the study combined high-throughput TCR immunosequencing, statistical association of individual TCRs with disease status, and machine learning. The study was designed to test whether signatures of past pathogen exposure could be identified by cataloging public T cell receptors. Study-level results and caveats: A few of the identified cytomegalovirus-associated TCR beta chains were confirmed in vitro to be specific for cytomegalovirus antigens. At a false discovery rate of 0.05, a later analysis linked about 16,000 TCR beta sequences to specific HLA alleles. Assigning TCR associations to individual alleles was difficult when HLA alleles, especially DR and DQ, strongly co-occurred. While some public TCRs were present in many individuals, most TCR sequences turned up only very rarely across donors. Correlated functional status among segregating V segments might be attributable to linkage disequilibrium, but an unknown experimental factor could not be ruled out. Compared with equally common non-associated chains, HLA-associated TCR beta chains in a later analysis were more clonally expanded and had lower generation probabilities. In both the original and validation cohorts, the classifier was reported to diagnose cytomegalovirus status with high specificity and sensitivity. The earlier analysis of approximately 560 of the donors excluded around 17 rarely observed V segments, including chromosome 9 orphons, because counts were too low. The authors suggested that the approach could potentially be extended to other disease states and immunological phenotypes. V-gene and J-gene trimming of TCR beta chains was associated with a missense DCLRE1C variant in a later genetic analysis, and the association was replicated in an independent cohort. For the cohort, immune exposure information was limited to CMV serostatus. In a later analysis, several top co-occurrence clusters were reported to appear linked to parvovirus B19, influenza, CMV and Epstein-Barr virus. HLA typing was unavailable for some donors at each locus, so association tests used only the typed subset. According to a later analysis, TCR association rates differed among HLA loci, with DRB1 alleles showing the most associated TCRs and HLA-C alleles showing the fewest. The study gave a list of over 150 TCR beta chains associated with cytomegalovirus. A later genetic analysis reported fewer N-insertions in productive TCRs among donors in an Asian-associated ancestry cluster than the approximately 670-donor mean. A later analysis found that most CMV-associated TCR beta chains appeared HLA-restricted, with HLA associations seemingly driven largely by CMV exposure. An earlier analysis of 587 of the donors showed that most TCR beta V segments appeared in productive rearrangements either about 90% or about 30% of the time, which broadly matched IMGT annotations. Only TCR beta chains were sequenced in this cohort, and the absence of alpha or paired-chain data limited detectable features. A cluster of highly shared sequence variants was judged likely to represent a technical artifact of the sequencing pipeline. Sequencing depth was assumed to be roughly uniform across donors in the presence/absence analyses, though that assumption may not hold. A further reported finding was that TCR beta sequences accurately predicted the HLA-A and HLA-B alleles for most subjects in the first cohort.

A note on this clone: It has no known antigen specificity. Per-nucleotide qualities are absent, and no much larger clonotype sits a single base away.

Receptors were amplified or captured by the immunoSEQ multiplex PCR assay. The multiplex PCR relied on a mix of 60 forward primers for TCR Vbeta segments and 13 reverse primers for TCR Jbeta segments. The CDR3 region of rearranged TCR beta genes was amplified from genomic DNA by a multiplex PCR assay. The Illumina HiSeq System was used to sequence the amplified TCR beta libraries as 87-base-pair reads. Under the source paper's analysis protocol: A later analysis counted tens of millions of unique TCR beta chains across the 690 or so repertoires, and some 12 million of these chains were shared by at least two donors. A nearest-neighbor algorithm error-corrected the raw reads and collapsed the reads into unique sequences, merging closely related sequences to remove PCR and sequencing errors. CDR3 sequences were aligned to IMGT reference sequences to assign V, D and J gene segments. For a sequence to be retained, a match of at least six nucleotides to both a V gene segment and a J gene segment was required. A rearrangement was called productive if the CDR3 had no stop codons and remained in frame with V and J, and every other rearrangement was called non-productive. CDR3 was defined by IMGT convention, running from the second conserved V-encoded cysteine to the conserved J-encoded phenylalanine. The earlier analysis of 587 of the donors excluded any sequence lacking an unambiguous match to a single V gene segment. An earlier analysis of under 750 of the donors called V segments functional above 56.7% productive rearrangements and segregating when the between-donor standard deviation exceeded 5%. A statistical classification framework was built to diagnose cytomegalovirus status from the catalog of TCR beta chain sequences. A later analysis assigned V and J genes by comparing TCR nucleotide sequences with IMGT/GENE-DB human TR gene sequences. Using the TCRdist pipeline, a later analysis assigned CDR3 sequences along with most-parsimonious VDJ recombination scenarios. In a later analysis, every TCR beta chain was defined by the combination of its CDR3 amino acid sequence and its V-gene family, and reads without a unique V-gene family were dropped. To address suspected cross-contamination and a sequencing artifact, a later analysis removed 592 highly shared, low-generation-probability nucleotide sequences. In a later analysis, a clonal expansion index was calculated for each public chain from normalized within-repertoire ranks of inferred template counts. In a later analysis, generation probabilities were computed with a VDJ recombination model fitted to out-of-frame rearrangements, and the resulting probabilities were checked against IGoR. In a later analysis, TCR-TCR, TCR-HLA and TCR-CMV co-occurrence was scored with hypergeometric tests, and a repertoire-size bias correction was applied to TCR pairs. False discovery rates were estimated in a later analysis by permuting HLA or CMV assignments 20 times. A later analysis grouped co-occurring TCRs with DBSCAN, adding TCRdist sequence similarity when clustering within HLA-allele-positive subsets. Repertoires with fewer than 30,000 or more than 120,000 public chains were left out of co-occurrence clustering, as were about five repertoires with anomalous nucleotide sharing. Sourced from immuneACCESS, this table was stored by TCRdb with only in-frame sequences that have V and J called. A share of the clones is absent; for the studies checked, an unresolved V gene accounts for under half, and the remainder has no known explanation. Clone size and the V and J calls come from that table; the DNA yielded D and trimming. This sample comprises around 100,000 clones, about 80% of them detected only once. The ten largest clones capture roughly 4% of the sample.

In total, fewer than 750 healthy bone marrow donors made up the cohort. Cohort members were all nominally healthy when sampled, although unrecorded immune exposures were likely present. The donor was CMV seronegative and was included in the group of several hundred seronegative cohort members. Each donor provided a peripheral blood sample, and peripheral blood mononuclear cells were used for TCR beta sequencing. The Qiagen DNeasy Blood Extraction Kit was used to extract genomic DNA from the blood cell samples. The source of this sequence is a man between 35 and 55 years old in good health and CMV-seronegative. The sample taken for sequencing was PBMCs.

The nucleotides are TGCGCCACCAGAAACAGTAGCAATCAGCCCCAGCATTTT. This encodes CATRNSSNQPQHF. Recombination joined TRBV10-1 with TRBJ1-5, with no reliable assignment of the D segment. Via the germline V gene (reference sequence), CDR1 is WNHNN and CDR2 SYGVQD. Its CDR3 holds 13 amino acids, cysteine through phenylalanine. The kept DNA is CDR3 alone, 39 bases in frame from the first base. V is pared back by 10 bases and J by 0 bases, with 10 bases lying between the germline termini.